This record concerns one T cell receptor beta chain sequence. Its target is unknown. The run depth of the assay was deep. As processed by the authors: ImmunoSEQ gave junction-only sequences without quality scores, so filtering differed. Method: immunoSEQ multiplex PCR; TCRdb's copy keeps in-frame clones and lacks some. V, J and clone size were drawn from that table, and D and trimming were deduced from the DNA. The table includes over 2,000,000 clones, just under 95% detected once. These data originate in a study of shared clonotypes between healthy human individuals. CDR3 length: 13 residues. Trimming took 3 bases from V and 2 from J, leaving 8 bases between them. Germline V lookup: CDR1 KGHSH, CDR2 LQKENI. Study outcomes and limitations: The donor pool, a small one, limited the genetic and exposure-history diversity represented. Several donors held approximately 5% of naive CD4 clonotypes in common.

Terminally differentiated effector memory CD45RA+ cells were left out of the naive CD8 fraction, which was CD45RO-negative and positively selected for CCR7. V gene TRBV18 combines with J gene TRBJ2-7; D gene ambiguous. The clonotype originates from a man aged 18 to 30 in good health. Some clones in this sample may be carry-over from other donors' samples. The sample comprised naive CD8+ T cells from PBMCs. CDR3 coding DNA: TGTGCCAGCTCACCTGGCAGTCCCTACGAGCAGTACTTC. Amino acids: CASSPGSPYEQYF.